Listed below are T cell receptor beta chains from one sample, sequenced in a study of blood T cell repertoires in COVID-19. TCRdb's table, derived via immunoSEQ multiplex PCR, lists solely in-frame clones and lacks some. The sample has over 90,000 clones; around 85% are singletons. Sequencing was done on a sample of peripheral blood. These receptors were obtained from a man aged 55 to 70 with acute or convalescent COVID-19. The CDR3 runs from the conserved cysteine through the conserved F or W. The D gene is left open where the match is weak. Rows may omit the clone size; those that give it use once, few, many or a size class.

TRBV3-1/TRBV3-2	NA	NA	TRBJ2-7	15	CASSQDSWNYYEQYF	TGTGCCAGCAGCCAAGATAGCTGGAACTACTACGAGCAGTACTTC
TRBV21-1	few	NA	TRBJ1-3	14	CASLRRGTGNTIYF	TGTGCCAGCTTAAGGAGGGGAACTGGAAACACCATATATTTT
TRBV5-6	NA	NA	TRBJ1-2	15	CASSWQRNPDYGYTF	TGTGCCAGCAGCTGGCAACGAAACCCAGACTATGGCTACACCTTC
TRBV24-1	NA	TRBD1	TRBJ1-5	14	CATHKRTGRQPQHF	TGTGCCACCCACAAACGGACAGGGCGTCAGCCCCAGCATTTT
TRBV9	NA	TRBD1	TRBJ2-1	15	CASSLGQGVVNEQFF	TGTGCCAGCAGCCTCGGACAGGGTGTGGTCAATGAGCAGTTCTTC
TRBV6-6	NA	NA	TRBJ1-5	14	CASGGPGGDQPQHF	TGTGCCAGTGGGGGGCCTGGGGGGGATCAGCCCCAGCATTTT
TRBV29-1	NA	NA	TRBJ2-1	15	CSVVGGASSYNEQFF	TGCAGCGTTGTAGGAGGGGCAAGCTCCTACAATGAGCAGTTCTTC
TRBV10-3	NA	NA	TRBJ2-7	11	CAIKSSGEQYF	TGTGCCATCAAGTCGTCAGGGGAGCAGTACTTC
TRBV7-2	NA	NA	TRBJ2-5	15	CASSLASTMAGTQYF	TGTGCCAGCAGCTTAGCTAGCACGATGGCCGGGACCCAGTACTTC
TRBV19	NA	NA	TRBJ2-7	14	CASGPRTDLYEQYF	TGTGCCAGTGGTCCTAGGACAGACCTTTACGAGCAGTACTTC
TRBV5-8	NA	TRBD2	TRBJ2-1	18	CASSLVSGGVLPYNEQFF	TGTGCCAGCAGCTTGGTTAGCGGGGGGGTATTACCCTACAATGAGCAGTTCTTC
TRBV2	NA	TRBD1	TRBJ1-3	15	CASSPTGGSGNTIYF	TGTGCCAGCAGCCCAACAGGGGGCTCTGGAAACACCATATATTTT
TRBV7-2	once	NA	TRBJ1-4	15	CASSPDRGFNEKLFF	TGTGCCAGCAGCCCCGATCGGGGGTTTAATGAAAAACTGTTTTTT
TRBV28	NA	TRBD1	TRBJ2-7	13	CASSPRTGTRQYF	TGTGCCAGCAGTCCTAGGACAGGGACGCGTCAGTACTTC
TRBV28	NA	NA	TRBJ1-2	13	CASIRSFGYGYTF	TGTGCCAGCATCAGGTCCTTCGGCTATGGCTACACCTTC
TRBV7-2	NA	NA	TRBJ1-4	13	CASSPQKLEKLFF	TGTGCCAGCAGCCCTCAAAAACTCGAAAAACTGTTTTTT
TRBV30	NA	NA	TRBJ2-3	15	CAWSVQLLRLDTQYF	TGTGCCTGGAGTGTACAACTGCTGCGGCTCGATACGCAGTATTTT
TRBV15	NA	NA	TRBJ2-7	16	CATSRDSLDFSYEQYF	TGTGCCACCAGCAGGGACAGCCTCGACTTCTCCTACGAGCAGTACTTC
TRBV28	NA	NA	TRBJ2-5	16	CASSVPAQGRKETQYF	TGTGCCAGCAGTGTTCCCGCACAGGGCCGAAAAGAGACCCAGTACTTC
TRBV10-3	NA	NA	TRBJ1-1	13	CAISDEEYSEAFF	TGTGCCATCAGTGATGAAGAGTACAGCGAAGCTTTCTTT
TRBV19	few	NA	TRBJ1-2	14	CATSTPGHQHGYTF	TGTGCCACATCGACTCCGGGACACCAACATGGCTACACCTTC
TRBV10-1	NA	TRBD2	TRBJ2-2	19	CASSDPGPGGSRVAWELFF	TGCGCCAGCAGTGACCCGGGCCCGGGGGGGAGTAGGGTCGCGTGGGAGCTGTTTTTT
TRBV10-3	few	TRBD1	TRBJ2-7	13	CAIIPTGGGEQYF	TGTGCCATCATTCCTACAGGGGGAGGCGAGCAGTACTTC
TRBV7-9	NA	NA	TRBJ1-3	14	CASSLRFSGNTIYF	TGTGCCAGCAGCTTAAGATTCAGTGGAAACACCATATATTTT
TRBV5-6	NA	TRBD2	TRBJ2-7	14	CASSETSGSYEQYF	TGTGCCAGCAGCGAGACTAGCGGGAGTTACGAGCAGTACTTC
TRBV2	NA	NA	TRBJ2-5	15	CASSGEGGWAETQYF	TGTGCCAGCAGTGGAGAAGGGGGTTGGGCAGAGACCCAGTACTTC
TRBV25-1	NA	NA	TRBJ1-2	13	CASSTGYDYGYTF	TGTGCCAGCAGTACAGGGTACGACTATGGCTACACCTTC
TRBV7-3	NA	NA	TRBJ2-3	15	CASSFEGTPTDTQYF	TGTGCCAGCAGCTTCGAGGGGACACCCACAGATACGCAGTATTTT
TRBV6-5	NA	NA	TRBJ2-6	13	CASSAPGANVLTF	TGTGCCAGCAGCGCGCCTGGGGCCAACGTCCTGACTTTC
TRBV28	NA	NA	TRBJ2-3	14	CASRLGSRGDTQYF	TGTGCCAGCAGGCTCGGGAGCCGCGGGGATACGCAGTATTTT
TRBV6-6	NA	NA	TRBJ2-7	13	CASSLTGMGEQYF	TGTGCCAGCAGCCTGACAGGTATGGGGGAGCAGTACTTC
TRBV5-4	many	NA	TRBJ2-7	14	CASSLQQISYEQYF	TGTGCCAGCAGCTTACAACAGATCTCCTACGAGCAGTACTTC
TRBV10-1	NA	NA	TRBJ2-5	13	CASSRDTQETQYF	TGCGCCAGCAGCCGGGACACCCAAGAGACCCAGTACTTC
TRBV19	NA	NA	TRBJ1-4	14	CASGRQDTNEKLFF	TGTGCCAGTGGAAGACAGGACACTAATGAAAAACTGTTTTTT
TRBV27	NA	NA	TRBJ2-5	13	CASSLRGAETQYF	TGTGCCAGCAGTTTAAGGGGCGCGGAGACCCAGTACTTC
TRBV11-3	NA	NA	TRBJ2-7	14	CASQFYRDLDEQYF	TGTGCCAGCCAGTTCTACAGGGATTTGGACGAGCAGTACTTC
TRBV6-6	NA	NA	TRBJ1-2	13	CASSYSPTGVGTF	TGTGCCAGCAGTTACTCCCCGACGGGGGTGGGCACCTTC
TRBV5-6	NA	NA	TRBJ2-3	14	CASSLMRVTDTQYF	TGTGCCAGCAGCTTGATGAGAGTCACAGATACGCAGTATTTT
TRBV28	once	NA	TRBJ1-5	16	CASSSSVSGEGEPQHF	TGTGCCAGCAGTTCCTCAGTTTCAGGGGAGGGCGAGCCCCAGCATTTT
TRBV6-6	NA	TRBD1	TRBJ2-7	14	CASRRDRLSYEQYF	TGTGCCAGCAGGCGGGACAGGTTATCCTACGAGCAGTACTTC
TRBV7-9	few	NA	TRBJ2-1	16	CASSLGQTSSYNEQFF	TGTGCCAGCAGCCTAGGACAGACTAGCTCCTACAATGAGCAGTTCTTC
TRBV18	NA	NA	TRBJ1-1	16	CASSPRGQSFNTEAFF	TGTGCCAGCTCACCTCGAGGACAGTCGTTCAACACTGAAGCTTTCTTT
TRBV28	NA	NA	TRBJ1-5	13	CASSFSVSVAQHF	TGTGCCAGCAGTTTCTCTGTCTCTGTAGCCCAGCATTTT
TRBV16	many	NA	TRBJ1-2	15	CASSHSAGTNYGYTF	TGTGCCAGCAGCCACTCCGCCGGGACAAACTATGGCTACACCTTC
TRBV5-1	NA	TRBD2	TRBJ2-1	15	CASSRTGGSEGEQFF	TGCGCCAGCAGCCGTACCGGCGGGAGCGAAGGTGAGCAGTTCTTC
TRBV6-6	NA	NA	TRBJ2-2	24	CASSSTWWTGILAGYTWSPGELFF	TGTGCCAGCAGCTCCACGTGGTGGACAGGGATACTAGCGGGTTACACCTGGTCCCCCGGGGAGCTGTTTTTT